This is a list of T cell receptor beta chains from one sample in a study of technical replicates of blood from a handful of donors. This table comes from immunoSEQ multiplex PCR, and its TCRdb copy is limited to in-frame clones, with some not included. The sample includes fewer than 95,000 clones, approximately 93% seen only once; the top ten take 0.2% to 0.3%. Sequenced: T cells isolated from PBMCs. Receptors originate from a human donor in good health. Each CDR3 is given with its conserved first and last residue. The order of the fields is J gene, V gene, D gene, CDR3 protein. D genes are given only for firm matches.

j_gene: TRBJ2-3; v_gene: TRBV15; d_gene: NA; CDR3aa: CATSRDRVRSDTQYF
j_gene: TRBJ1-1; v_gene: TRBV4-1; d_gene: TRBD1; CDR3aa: CASSHGTGTGNTEAFF
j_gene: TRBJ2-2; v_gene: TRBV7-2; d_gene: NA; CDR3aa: CASSSRGITGELFF
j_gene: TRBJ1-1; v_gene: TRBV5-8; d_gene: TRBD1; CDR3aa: CASGQGARTEAFF
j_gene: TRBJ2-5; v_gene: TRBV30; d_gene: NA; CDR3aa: CAWTGAIQETQYF
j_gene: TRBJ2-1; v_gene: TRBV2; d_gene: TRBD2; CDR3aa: CASLWGRGVHNEQFF
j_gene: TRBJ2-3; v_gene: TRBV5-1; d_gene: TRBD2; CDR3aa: CASSLVAGDTDTQYF
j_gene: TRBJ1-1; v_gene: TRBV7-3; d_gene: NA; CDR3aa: CASSSVDSNTEAFF
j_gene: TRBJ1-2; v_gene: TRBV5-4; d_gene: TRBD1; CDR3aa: CASSLEAGQGDNYGYTF
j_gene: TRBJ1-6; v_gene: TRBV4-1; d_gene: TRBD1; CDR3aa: CASRGLQGPVGPLHF
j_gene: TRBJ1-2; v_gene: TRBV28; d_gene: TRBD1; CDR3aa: CASRISGGSYGYTF
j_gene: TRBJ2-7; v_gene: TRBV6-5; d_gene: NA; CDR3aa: CASRSSYEQYF
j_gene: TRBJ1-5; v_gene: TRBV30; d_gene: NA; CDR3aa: CAWSGGGQPQHF
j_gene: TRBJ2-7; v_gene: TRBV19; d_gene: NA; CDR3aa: CASSSRAPLYEQYF
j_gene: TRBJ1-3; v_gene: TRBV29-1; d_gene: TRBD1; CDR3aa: CSVGDRGLGNTIYF
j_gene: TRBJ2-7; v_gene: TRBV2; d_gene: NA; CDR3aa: CASRDNHPSNEQYF
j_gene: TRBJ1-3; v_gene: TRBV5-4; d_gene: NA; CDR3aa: CASSFFSAASGNTIYF
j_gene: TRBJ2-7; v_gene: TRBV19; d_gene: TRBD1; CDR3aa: CASSRNPGQGSEQYF
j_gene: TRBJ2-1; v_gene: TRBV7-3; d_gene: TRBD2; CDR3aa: CASSPSLVSSGADNEQFF
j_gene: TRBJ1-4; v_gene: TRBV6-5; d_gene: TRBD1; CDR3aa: CASKNPIGTAEKLFF
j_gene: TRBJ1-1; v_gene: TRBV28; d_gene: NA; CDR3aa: CASSLRGLHEAFF
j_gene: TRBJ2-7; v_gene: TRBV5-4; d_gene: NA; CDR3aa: CASSLEAIAVDLREQYF
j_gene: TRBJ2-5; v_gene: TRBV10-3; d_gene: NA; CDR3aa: CAISESNSLQETQYF
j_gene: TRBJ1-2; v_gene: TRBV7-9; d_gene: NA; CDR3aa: CASSPAERGGYTF
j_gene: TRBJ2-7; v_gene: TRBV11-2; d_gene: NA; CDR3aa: CASSSVRGRGLHEQYF
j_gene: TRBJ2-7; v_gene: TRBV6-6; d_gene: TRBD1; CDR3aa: CASSYSIGQGPYEQYF
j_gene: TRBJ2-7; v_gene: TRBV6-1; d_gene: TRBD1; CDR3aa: CASSERTGGYEQYF
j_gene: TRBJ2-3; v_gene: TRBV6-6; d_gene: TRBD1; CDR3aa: CASSLWTGGGDTQYF
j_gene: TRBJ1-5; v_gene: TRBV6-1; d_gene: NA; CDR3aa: CASSERQRVSNQPQHF
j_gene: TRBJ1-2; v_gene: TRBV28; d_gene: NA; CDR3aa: CASRMGRAATYGYTF
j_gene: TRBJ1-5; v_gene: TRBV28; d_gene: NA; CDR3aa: CASSWGVQHF
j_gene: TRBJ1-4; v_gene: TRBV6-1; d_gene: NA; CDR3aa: CASSGRADNEKLFF
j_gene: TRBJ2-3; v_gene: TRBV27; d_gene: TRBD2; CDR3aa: CASSLRRGGPDTQYF
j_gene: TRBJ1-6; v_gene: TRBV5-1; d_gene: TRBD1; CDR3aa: CASSTGTGGDSPLHF
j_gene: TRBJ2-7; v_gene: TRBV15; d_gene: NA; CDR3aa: CATSTGGLAYEQYF
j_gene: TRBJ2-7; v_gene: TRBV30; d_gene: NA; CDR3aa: CAWLGFPSYEQYF
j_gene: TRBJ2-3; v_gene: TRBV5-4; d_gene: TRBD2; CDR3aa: CASSLHVRSRGGSTDTQYF